Below, one T cell receptor (beta chain) is given with its context. This sample is drawn from a study of cytomegalovirus exposure and HLA in healthy donors. Study-level background: Earlier results showed 117 million unique TCR beta sequences derived from around 170 million T cells.

Losses at the gene ends were 2 bases for V and 7 bases for J; bases not matched to a gene: 6. The CDR3 totals 15 residues. Germline CDR1 SGHAT, CDR2 FQNNGV. PCR was performed using 60 Vbeta and 13 Jbeta primers. Sequencing was performed with immunoSEQ multiplex PCR; in TCRdb, only in-frame clones are kept and a portion is missing. This table holds 70,000 or so clones. This clonotype was obtained from a man aged 35-49 years in good health and CMV-seronegative. The sample comprised PBMCs. V usage is TRBV11-2 and J usage is TRBJ2-7, with TRBD2 matching over 12 bases. This chain's CDR3 is CASSLTSGGRPEQYF. The CDR3 region has the DNA TGTGCCAGCAGCTTAACTAGCGGGGGGCGTCCGGAGCAGTACTTC.